The entry that follows covers one T cell receptor beta chain sequence. It has no known antigen specificity. Base qualities are not provided; no much larger clone lies one nucleotide away. The data are from a study of shared clonotypes between healthy human individuals (dated by TCRdb to about 2020). About the study as a whole: The cohort included three men and a couple of women between 18 and 49 years of age. Per donor, three plates each were used for CD4 naive and CD4 memory, two for CD8 naive, and one for CD8 memory. The study deeply sequenced blood TCR repertoires of several healthy adults to estimate repertoire size and the extent of clonotype sharing between individuals. To increase sequencing depth and limit assay-specific biases, TCR repertoire library preparation and sequencing were carried out by different laboratories using diverse techniques. Between about 0.9 and 8.9 billion PBMCs per donor were obtained by leukapheresis. Study-level results and caveats: Pairwise subsampling indicated that sequencing depth was expected to affect the degree of clonotype sharing among donors. Even with the large sequencing depth, rarefaction of the sorted-subset datasets indicated that sequencing was incomplete. Compared with non-shared clonotypes, the clonotypes found in all four sorted-subset donors had higher generation probabilities. Approximately 5% of naive CD4, more than 3% of naive CD8, about 2.1% of memory CD4, and approximately 0.4% of memory CD8 clonotypes were shared across a few donors. Because the study included only a small number of donors, the genetic and exposure-history diversity represented was limited. Naive subsets generally had larger estimated clonotype richness than memory subsets. Sampling was restricted to blood, and TCR repertoires in tissue are likely to differ from TCR repertoires in blood.

Using the deep immunoSEQ assay, multiplex PCR amplified TCR CDR3 regions from genomic DNA. Extracted genomic DNA from each cell subset was distributed evenly across all wells of several immunoSEQ 96-well plates, and each plate was treated as a replicate. Each replicate PCR for sorted subsets received approximately 200 ng genomic DNA, equal to roughly 33,000 T cell genomes. The purified libraries were quantified using a Qubit 3.0 fluorometer, sized with a Bioanalyzer 2100, and then quantified again using the KAPA Library Quantification kit. Every immunoSEQ 96-well plate was sequenced on a dedicated single-read 150-cycle Illumina NextSeq 550 flow cell. The paper's processing steps were these. Because only junctional sequences without quality scores were contained in the immunoSEQ output, filtering matching that applied to full-length reads could not be performed. To assign V/J genes and CDR3, sequences were annotated using PyIR, a Python wrapper for IgBLAST v1.9, with IMGT germline references. Reads with weak V/J assignments (E-value above 1e-6), missing CDR3, stop codons, out-of-frame junctions, or ambiguous translated residues were removed. A V3J clonotype was defined by an identical inferred V gene, J gene, and CDR3 amino acid sequence. To compute the percentage overlap between repertoires, the number of shared unique clonotypes was divided by the size of the smaller repertoire. Richness of each repertoire was evaluated using RTK rarefaction, the Chao1 estimator, and Recon v2.1 estimates of unobserved clonotypes. OLGA was used to compute generation probabilities for all TCRbeta clonotypes that the gDNA method yielded from a few donors. TCRdb mirrors the immuneACCESS table, restricted to in-frame sequences. Some clones are absent from its copies; in checked studies, under half trace to an unresolved V gene, and the reason for the others is unknown. V and J calls plus clone size are reproduced from that table; the DNA served to infer D and trimming. The sample table records 2 million to 2.5 million clones; about 94% of these occur just once. Together, the top ten hold about 0.13% of the sample.

There are 15 amino acids in the CDR3, from cysteine to phenylalanine inclusive. The only DNA kept is the CDR3, 45 bases in frame from the first base. Looking up the germline V gene yields CDR1 WSHSY and CDR2 SAAADI. V and J are truncated by 1 base and 2 bases respectively, leaving an intervening sequence of 9 bases. Healthy HIV-negative adults with no recently reported acute infections or vaccinations were included as donors. All donors were Caucasian adults living in Nashville, Tennessee, USA. Magnetic negative selection was used to enrich CD4+ T cells, after which naive cells were positively selected on CD45RA and the negative fraction became the memory subset. After blood collection by leukapheresis, PBMCs were isolated using Ficoll-Histopaque density gradient centrifugation and then cryopreserved in the vapor phase of liquid nitrogen. Analytical flow cytometry was used to check the purity and quantity of every magnetically sorted T cell population. Genomic DNA was isolated from each sorted fraction and quantified by UV absorbance on a Nanodrop 2000c.

The chain couples TRBV10-2 to TRBJ1-5, with a weak D call of TRBD1 (6 bases match). The sample comprised naive CD4+ T cells sorted from blood. What the cell subset or site label conveys for this sample: CD45RA+ positively selected. The sequence derives from a young man in good health. The DNA sequence reads TGCGCCAGCAGTGAGTGGGGGCCTGGCAATCAGCCCCAGCATTTT. Translated, this is CASSEWGPGNQPQHF.